This TCR beta chain was observed in a study of naive and memory T cell subsets. Study outcomes and limitations: From naive to CM, EM and EMRA, diversity decreased and Gini increased. Over 85% of naive TCR sequences appeared only once, unlike memory subsets. Naive repertoires, especially CD8, held a few larger clonotypes, possibly memory cells re-expressing CD45RA. Each distinct alpha or beta sequence counts as one clonotype.

Trimming at V came to 4 bases and at J to 9 bases, leaving 6 bases not matched to a gene. This CDR3 is 15 amino acids long. Per germline, CDR1 SGHNT and CDR2 YYREEE (reference sequence). Of note for this clonotype: Antigen unknown.

Both TRBC1 and TRBC2 were covered by a beta constant-region primer of two equimolar oligonucleotides. Four rounds of PCR amplified the ligated cDNA using nested alpha and beta constant-region primers plus SP2. In TCRdb, the UMI-ligation and nested PCR reads were re-called with MiXCR into one record per CDR3 protein. The sample lists about 150,000 distinct CDR3 sequences; 22% were seen once. From the second PCR step, alpha and beta chains were amplified apart. The J gene is TRBJ2-1, the V gene TRBV5-4, with 14 bases identical to TRBD2. The source of this sequence is a human donor in good health. The sample comprised naive CD4+ T cells from blood. CDR3 residues: CASSTGTSGSIEQFF. For the CDR3, the DNA is TGTGCCAGCAGCACCGGGACTAGCGGGAGCATTGAGCAGTTCTTC.